This T cell receptor beta chain was profiled in a study of human T cells and chemical hapten exposure. Time point in this sample: patch test 2, 6 weeks after DPC sensitization. Described treatment: therapeutic diphenylcyclopropenone sensitization with weekly scalp DPC. This clonotype was seen more than once but under ten times. TCRdb re-derived calls from the RACE reads in MiXCR, one entry per CDR3 protein. Among about 73,000 distinct CDR3 sequences listed, over 6.5% were seen once. Germline values: CDR1 MNHNY, CDR2 SVGAGI (reference sequence). The ends were cut back, 4 bases at V and 9 bases at J, with 16 bases in the middle. The CDR3 runs 14 residues.

Here the sequenced sample was whole blood, taken in connection with sensitization to the hapten diphenylcyclopropenone (DPC). This TCR came from a woman between 45 and 60 years old with alopecia areata. Some clones in this sample may be carry-over from other donors' samples. This chain joins TRBV6-6 and TRBJ2-1; tentatively, D is TRBD2 (7 bases). The CDR3 nucleotides are TGTGCCAGCAGTTCCGAGTTAGGGGGGGCTGAGCAGTTCTTC. As protein: CASSSELGGAEQFF.